These 2 T cell receptor beta chains share one sample of origin, sequenced in a study of beta chain features in type 1 diabetes. All of the isolated RNA was reverse transcribed, so expressed TCRB transcripts were sequenced. Some clones are missing from TCRdb's copy, which holds only in-frame ones; the method was immunoSEQ multiplex PCR. In the table there are about 410,000 clones, about 15% of which are singletons. The sequenced sample was naive CD4+ T cells from blood. The source is a man aged 25 to 45 in good health.

This chain links TRBV7-2 with TRBJ1-6; D ambiguous. This CDR3 comprises 15 residues. V lost 5 bases, J lost 7 bases, and 15 bases lay in between. Germline assignment: CDR1 SGHTA and CDR2 FQGNSA. The chain's CDR3 is CASSEGPMGNSPLHF. The CDR3 DNA sequence: TGTGCCAGCAGCGAGGGCCCTATGGGCAATTCACCCCTCCACTTT.

The chain employs TRBV18 and TRBJ2-5; possibly TRBD1 or TRBD2 for D (6 bases each). The germline V and J ends were trimmed by 0 bases and 4 bases, with 15 bases remaining between them. CDR3 size: 16 residues. Per the germline V gene, CDR1 is KGHSH and CDR2 is LQKENI. The CDR3 coding sequence is TGTGCCAGCTCACCACCGTCCAAGGGGGGAAGAGAGACCCAGTACTTC. Protein product: CASSPPSKGGRETQYF. Using reference TRBV18 and TRBJ2-5 for the parts outside the CDR3, the full variable domain is NAGVMQNPRHLVRRRGQEARLRCSPMKGHSHVYWYRQLPEEGLKFMVYLQKENIIDESGMPKERFSAEFPKEGPSILRIQQVVRGDSAAYFCASSPPSKGGRETQYFGPGTRLLVL.